This entry describes one TCR beta chain. The antigen is not known. Per donor, approximately 2.3 ml of blood was collected and frozen. The source of the sample is a study of monozygotic twins with inflammatory bowel disease. General study results and limits: Patients with IBD had less TCRbeta diversity (inverse Simpson) than their healthy co-twins.

The germline V gene encodes CDR1 SEHNR and CDR2 FQNEAQ (reference sequence). The CDR3 length is 17 residues. PCR of TCRalpha and TCRbeta cDNA was nested, with two rounds of approximately 16 and 10 cycles. Each CDR3 protein gets one entry in TCRdb, which reprocessed the 5' RACE reads and gives no DNA. This table holds approximately 400,000 distinct CDR3 sequences. This TCR was sampled from a human donor with ulcerative colitis or Crohn's disease, or a healthy co-twin of an affected twin (not recorded which). This chain uses TRBV7-9 with TRBJ1-4; there is no DNA to check the TCRdb D call of TRBD1. Sequenced material: blood. This CDR3 is CASSLTRDSATNEKLFF. Full variable domain (rest looked up from reference TRBV7-9 and TRBJ1-4): DTGVSQNPRHKITKRGQNVTFRCDPISEHNRLYWYRQTLGQGPEFLTYFQNEAQLEKSRLLSDRFSAERPKGSFSTLEIQRTEQGDSAMYLCASSLTRDSATNEKLFFGSGTQLSVL.